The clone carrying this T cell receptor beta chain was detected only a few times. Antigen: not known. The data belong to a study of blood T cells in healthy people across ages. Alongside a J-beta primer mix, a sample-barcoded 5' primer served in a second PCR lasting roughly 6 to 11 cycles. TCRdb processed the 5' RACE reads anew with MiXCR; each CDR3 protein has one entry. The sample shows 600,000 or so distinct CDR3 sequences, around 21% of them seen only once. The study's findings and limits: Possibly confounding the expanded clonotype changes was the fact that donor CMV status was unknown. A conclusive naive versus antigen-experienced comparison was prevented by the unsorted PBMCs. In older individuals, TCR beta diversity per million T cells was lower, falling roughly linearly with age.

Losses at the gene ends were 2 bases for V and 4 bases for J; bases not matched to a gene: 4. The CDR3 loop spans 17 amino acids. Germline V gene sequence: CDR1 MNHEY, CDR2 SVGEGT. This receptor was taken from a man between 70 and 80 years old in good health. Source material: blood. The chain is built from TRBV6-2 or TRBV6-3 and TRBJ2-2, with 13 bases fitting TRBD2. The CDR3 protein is CASSYGRLAGGTGELFF. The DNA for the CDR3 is TGTGCCAGCAGTTACGGTCGACTAGCGGGAGGCACCGGGGAGCTGTTTTTT.